Shown below are 30 T cell receptor beta chains from a single sample sequenced in a study of blood T cell repertoires in COVID-19 (dated by TCRdb to about 2020). Receptor amplification or capture employed the immunoSEQ multiplex PCR assay. TCRdb obtained this table from immuneACCESS and retained in-frame rearrangements with V and J assigned. These tables miss some clones; where compared with another copy, unresolved V genes account for less than half of the shortfall, and the remainder is unexplained. This sample is represented by 100,000 to 150,000 clones; around 80% of them were singletons. The ten largest clonotypes hold under 2.5% of the sample. The specimen was peripheral blood. All receptors come from a man aged 65-85 years with acute or convalescent COVID-19.

V is TRBV19 and J is TRBJ1-5; 9 nucleotides agree with TRBD1. This CDR3 has 15 residues. The V gene's germline CDR1 is LNHDA and CDR2 SQIVND (reference sequence). V shed 8 bases, J shed 5 bases, and the junction held 10 bases outside the gene matches. The CDR3 spells CASGARTGEYQPQHF. Written as DNA, the CDR3 is TGTGCCAGTGGGGCACGGACAGGGGAGTATCAGCCCCAGCATTTT.

This chain uses TRBV10-3 with TRBJ1-2, with D possibly TRBD1 on 6 matching bases. The CDR3 runs to 13 residues. Germline loops: CDR1 ENHRY, CDR2 SYGVKD. The V and J ends lost 5 bases and 8 bases respectively, with 15 bases between them. The CDR3 loop is CAISSEGQRGYTF. In DNA, the CDR3 is TGTGCCATCAGTTCCGAGGGACAAAGGGGCTACACCTTC.

This chain links TRBV2 with TRBJ1-6; D gene ambiguous. CDR1 and CDR2 (germline): SNHLY, FYNNEI. Trimming removed 6 bases from V and 8 bases from J, with 8 bases in between. The CDR3 is made up of 12 amino acids. This CDR3 reads CASSSGDSPLHF. The CDR3 DNA is TGTGCCAGCAGCTCAGGTGATTCACCCCTCCACTTT.

V usage is TRBV18 and J usage is TRBJ2-3; 7 nucleotides match TRBD2. Germline V CDR1 and CDR2: KGHSH, LQKENI. There are 15 residues in the CDR3. V gave up 0 bases and J gave up 4 bases; unmatched junction bases: 4. CDR3 sequence reads: CASSPPGLTADTQYF. CDR3 DNA: TGTGCCAGCTCACCACCGGGACTAACGGCAGATACGCAGTATTTT.

This chain links TRBV2 with TRBJ2-1; maybe TRBD1 (5 bases). V lost 7 bases to trimming and J lost 8 bases, with 27 bases between them. This CDR3 is 17 amino acids long. Germline V gene lookup returns CDR1 SNHLY and CDR2 FYNNEI. Here the CDR3 reads CASKRDKGFPHIYEQFF. Written as DNA, the CDR3 is TGTGCCAGCAAAAGGGATAAGGGGTTCCCCCATATCTATGAGCAGTTCTTC.

The J gene is TRBJ1-2, the V gene TRBV7-9, with 9 bases matching TRBD1. Germline CDR1 SEHNR, CDR2 FQNEAQ (reference sequence). V gave up 4 bases and J gave up 5 bases; unmatched junction bases: 11. The CDR3 is 16 amino acids. DNA of the CDR3: TGTGCCAGCAGCTCTACCGGACAGGGGAGGGCTTATGGCTACACCTTC. Translating gives CASSSTGQGRAYGYTF.

The rearrangement uses TRBV5-5 and TRBJ1-4; D may be TRBD1 (5 bases). V shed 4 bases and J shed 3 bases, with 16 bases lying between them. The CDR3 spans 16 residues. The germline V gene has CDR1 SGHKS and CDR2 YYEKEE (reference sequence). The DNA for the CDR3 is TGTGCCAGCAGCCCCTCGGGGACTCAAGCTAATGAAAAACTGTTTTTT. This codes for CASSPSGTQANEKLFF.

This rearrangement joins TRBV7-2 to TRBJ2-7, with a possible D match to TRBD2 (5 bases). V was shortened by 0 bases and J by 0 bases, with 12 bases between the two germline ends. CDR1 SGHTA and CDR2 FQGNSA come from the germline V gene. CDR3 length equals 16 residues. DNA of the CDR3: TGTGCCAGCAGCTTAGCTCCTAGCCCGAGCTCCTACGAGCAGTACTTC. Residues: CASSLAPSPSSYEQYF.

The J gene is TRBJ2-5, the V gene TRBV9; D not certain. The CDR3 sequence is 13 residues long. The V end lost 2 bases, the J end lost 5 bases, and 10 bases lay between the germline ends. Germline assignment: CDR1 SGDLS and CDR2 YYNGEE. As DNA, the CDR3 is TGTGCCAGCAGCGTGAACAGTTGGGAGACCCAGTACTTC. As protein: CASSVNSWETQYF.

The genes are TRBV7-8 and TRBJ1-2; 7 bases map to TRBD1. V gave up 3 bases and J gave up 5 bases; unmatched junction bases: 12. The length of the CDR3 is 16 residues. Germline V gives CDR1 SGHVS, CDR2 FQNEAQ. In DNA, the CDR3 is TGTGCCAGCAGCTTGGGCGGATTGACAGGGTTGTATGGCTACACCTTC. Translation: CASSLGGLTGLYGYTF.

The J gene is TRBJ1-1, the V gene TRBV29-1; tentatively, D is TRBD1 (5 bases). V was pared by 7 bases and J by 1 base, with 13 bases between. Germline lookup yields CDR1 SQVTM and CDR2 ANQGSEA. This CDR3 comprises 13 residues. CDR3 bases: TGCAGCGCCTGCCTCGGACAGAACACTGAAGCTTTCTTT. Translated, it gives CSACLGQNTEAFF.

This rearrangement joins TRBV5-1 to TRBJ1-1; D gene uncertain. The CDR3 length is 14 residues. V was clipped by 6 bases and J by 3 bases, with 15 bases between them. Looked up from germline, CDR1 is SGHRS and CDR2 is YFSETQ. CDR3 DNA: TGCGCCAGCACGTTAGCCCCGGACTACACTGAAGCTTTCTTT. This encodes CASTLAPDYTEAFF. The complete variable domain, with remaining parts taken from reference TRBV5-1 and TRBJ1-1, reads KAGVTQTPRYLIKTRGQQVTLSCSPISGHRSVSWYQQTPGQGLQFLFEYFSETQRNKGNFPGRFSGRQFSNSRSEMNVSTLELGDSALYLCASTLAPDYTEAFFGQGTRLTVV.

CDR3 sequence: CASSEPRETQYF. The DNA of the CDR3 is TGCGCCAGCAGTGAGCCTAGAGAGACCCAGTACTTC. The chain carries TRBV10-2 and TRBJ2-5; D unclear. Germline V gene sequence: CDR1 WSHSY, CDR2 SAAADI. Trimming took off 2 bases at V and 4 bases at J, with 5 bases between the two ends. The CDR3 covers 12 residues.

J is TRBJ2-1 and V is TRBV18; 8 bases align to TRBD1. The germline gives CDR1 KGHSH, CDR2 LQKENI. V lost 3 bases to trimming and J lost 7 bases; unmatched junction nucleotides: 8. The CDR3 consists of 15 residues. CDR3 in amino acids: CASSPDRGEWNEQFF. The DNA of the CDR3 is TGTGCCAGCTCACCTGACAGGGGTGAGTGGAATGAGCAGTTCTTC.

The CDR3 DNA reads TGTGCCAGCAGTCCGGGTTATGGCTACACCTTC. It specifies CASSPGYGYTF. The rearrangement joins TRBV12-3 or TRBV12-4 to TRBJ1-2; no clear D gene. The CDR3 runs to 11 residues. V lost 5 bases and J 5 bases, leaving 6 bases between the germline ends.

This clone was detected only a few times. V usage is TRBV6-2 or TRBV6-3 and J usage is TRBJ2-7; 9 nucleotides align to TRBD2. The CDR3 extends over 15 amino acids. Germline V gives CDR1 MNHEY, CDR2 SVGEGT. The J segment lost 0 bases and the V segment lost 6 bases, leaving 6 bases of the junction unmatched. DNA for the CDR3: TGTGCCAGCAGCCGCAGCGGGGGGTACTCCTACGAGCAGTACTTC. Its protein product is CASSRSGGYSYEQYF.

The rearrangement uses TRBV6-5 and TRBJ1-2, with 7 positions matching TRBD1. J lost 4 bases, V lost 6 bases, and 8 bases had no gene match. The CDR3 runs 14 residues. Looked up from germline, CDR1 is MNHEY and CDR2 is SVGAGI. As DNA, the CDR3 is TGTGCCAGCAGACTCGGACAGGCTGTCTATGGCTACACCTTC. This sequence encodes CASRLGQAVYGYTF.

This clone was seen only once. The V call is TRBV2, the J call TRBJ1-1; D gene uncertain. Germline V gene lookup returns CDR1 SNHLY and CDR2 FYNNEI. Trimming stripped 3 bases from V and 4 bases from J, with 15 bases between. This CDR3 is built from 15 residues. The CDR3 coding sequence is TGTGCCAGCAGTGATTCTGAGGAAACGATCACTGAAGCTTTCTTT. It is translated as CASSDSEETITEAFF.

The gene calls are TRBV29-1 and TRBJ2-1, with D uncertain. Germline V CDR1 and CDR2: SQVTM, ANQGSEA. V lost 5 bases and J 3 bases, leaving 14 bases between the germline ends. The length of the CDR3 is 14 residues. Written as DNA, the CDR3 is TGCAGCGTTCACCGCCCCCCGGGCTACAATGAGCAGTTCTTC. Protein: CSVHRPPGYNEQFF.

This sequence joins TRBV28 and TRBJ2-3, with 10 bases that match TRBD2. The junction had 7 bases not matched to a gene; V was cut back by 4 bases and J by 3 bases. The CDR3 covers 16 residues. Germline loops: CDR1 MDHEN, CDR2 SYDVKM. In nucleotides, the CDR3 is TGTGCCAGCAGTTCCTCAGCGGGGGGGATGACAGATACGCAGTATTTT. Protein sequence: CASSSSAGGMTDTQYF.

The chain links TRBV9 to TRBJ1-1, with D uncertain. The CDR3 sequence is 13 residues long. Trimming cost V 2 bases and J 7 bases, with 12 bases left between them. Germline assignment: CDR1 SGDLS and CDR2 YYNGEE. CDR3 coding DNA: TGTGCCAGCAGCGTTAGTCCCGAGGGTGAAGCTTTCTTT. This translates into CASSVSPEGEAFF. Variable domain in full (rest from reference TRBV9 and TRBJ1-1): DSGVTQTPKHLITATGQRVTLRCSPRSGDLSVYWYQQSLDQGLQFLIQYYNGEERAKGNILERFSAQQFPDLHSELNLSSLELGDSALYFCASSVSPEGEAFFGQGTRLTVV.

This chain links TRBV24-1 with TRBJ2-1, with D possibly TRBD1 on 6 matching bases. V was cut by 4 bases and J by 4 bases, with 16 bases left in between. Germline V gene data show CDR1 as KGHDR and CDR2 as SFDVKD. The CDR3 contains 16 residues. The CDR3 bases are TGTGCCACCAGTGACCCTGACAGGAACCTTTACAATGAGCAGTTCTTC. Translation gives CATSDPDRNLYNEQFF.

The chain links TRBV19 to TRBJ2-2; 7 bases are shared with TRBD2. The CDR3 runs to 16 residues. Germline loops: CDR1 LNHDA, CDR2 SQIVND (reference sequence). With V trimmed by 5 bases and J by 5 bases, 11 bases remained unmatched. For the CDR3, the DNA is TGTGCCAGTAGTCCCAGGACCCCCGGGGGGACCGGGGAGCTGTTTTTT. Its translation is CASSPRTPGGTGELFF.

The chain carries TRBV10-2 and TRBJ2-1, with D perhaps TRBD1 (8 bases). Trimming stripped 2 bases from V and 5 bases from J, with 13 bases between. This CDR3 region has 15 residues. Germline CDR1 and CDR2: WSHSY and SAAADI. The CDR3 region is CASSEIQGGDNEQFF. The DNA for the CDR3 is TGCGCCAGCAGTGAGATACAGGGGGGGGACAATGAGCAGTTCTTC.

The genes are TRBV7-2 and TRBJ1-6, with a possible D match to TRBD1 (6 bases). The CDR3 runs to 13 residues. The V and J ends lost 1 base and 10 bases respectively, with 8 bases between them. From germline, CDR1 is SGHTA and CDR2 FQGNSA. The CDR3 DNA sequence: TGTGCCAGCAGCTTAGGGACAGAATCACCCCTCCACTTT. Translation gives CASSLGTESPLHF.

The chain carries TRBV24-1 and TRBJ2-3; D unclear. This CDR3 comprises 13 residues. CDR1 and CDR2 from the germline V gene are KGHDR and SFDVKD. V was trimmed by 0 bases and J by 4 bases, leaving 4 bases between them. Here the CDR3 reads CATSDLGADTQYF. DNA of the CDR3: TGTGCCACCAGTGATTTGGGAGCAGATACGCAGTATTTT.

This clone was seen just once. J is TRBJ2-1 and V is TRBV4-1, with 10 bases lining up with TRBD1. With V trimmed by 0 bases and J by 4 bases, 3 bases remained unmatched. This CDR3 is built from 16 residues. Germline V lookup: CDR1 MGHRA, CDR2 YSYEKL. The CDR3 loop is CASSQDLDRGYNEQFF. The CDR3 DNA is TGCGCCAGCAGCCAAGATCTGGACAGGGGGTACAATGAGCAGTTCTTC.

CDR3 protein: CASSLARQRGTGELFF. The CDR3 region has the DNA TGCGCCAGCAGCTTGGCCCGTCAGCGGGGCACCGGGGAGCTGTTTTTT. The V call is TRBV5-1, the J call TRBJ2-2, with TRBD2 matching over 7 bases. This CDR3 has 16 amino acids. CDR1 and CDR2 from the germline V gene are SGHRS and YFSETQ. V was clipped by 0 bases and J by 4 bases; unmatched bases: 6.

The chain couples TRBV6-5 to TRBJ1-5; D unresolved. The CDR3 runs to 12 residues. Per germline, CDR1 MNHEY and CDR2 SVGAGI. Trimming shortened V by 8 bases and J by 7 bases, and 12 bases separated the two germline ends. The CDR3 sequence is CASSRPNQPQHF. The CDR3 nucleotides read TGTGCCAGCTCGCGGCCAAACCAGCCCCAGCATTTT.

This rearrangement joins TRBV27 to TRBJ1-2; D call uncertain. The CDR3 covers 17 residues. V was trimmed by 6 bases and J by 3 bases, leaving 23 bases between them. The germline V gene encodes CDR1 MNHEY and CDR2 SMNVEV (reference sequence). The CDR3: CASRTFLREIGDYGYTF. The CDR3 DNA follows: TGTGCCAGCAGGACTTTCCTGAGGGAGATTGGGGACTATGGCTACACCTTC.